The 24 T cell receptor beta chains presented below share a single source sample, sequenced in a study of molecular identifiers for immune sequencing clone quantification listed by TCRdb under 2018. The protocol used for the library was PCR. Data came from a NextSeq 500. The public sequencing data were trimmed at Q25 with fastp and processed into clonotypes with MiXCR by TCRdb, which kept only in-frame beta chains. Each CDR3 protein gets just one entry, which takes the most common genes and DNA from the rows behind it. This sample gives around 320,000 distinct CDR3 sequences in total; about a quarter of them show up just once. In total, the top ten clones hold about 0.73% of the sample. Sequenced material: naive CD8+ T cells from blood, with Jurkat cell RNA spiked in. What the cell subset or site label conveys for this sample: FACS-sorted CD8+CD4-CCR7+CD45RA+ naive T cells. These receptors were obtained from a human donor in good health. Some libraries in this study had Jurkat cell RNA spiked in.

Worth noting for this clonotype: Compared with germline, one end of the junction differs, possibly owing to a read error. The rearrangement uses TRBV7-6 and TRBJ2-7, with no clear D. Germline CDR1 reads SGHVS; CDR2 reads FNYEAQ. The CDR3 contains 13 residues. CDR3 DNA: TGTGCCAGCAGCGTCCCCAGCTCCTACGCGCAGTACTTC. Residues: CASSVPSSYAQYF.

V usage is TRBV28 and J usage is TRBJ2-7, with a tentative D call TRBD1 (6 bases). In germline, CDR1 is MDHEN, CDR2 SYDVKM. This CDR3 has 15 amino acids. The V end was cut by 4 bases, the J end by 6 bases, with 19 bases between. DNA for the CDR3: TGTGCCAGCAGTTCGCTCCGGGACACCTTTTTCGAGCAGTACTTC. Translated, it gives CASSSLRDTFFEQYF. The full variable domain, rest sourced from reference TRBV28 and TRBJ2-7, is DVKVTQSSRYLVKRTGEKVFLECVQDMDHENMFWYRQDPGLGLRLIYFSYDVKMKEKGDIPEGYSVSREKKERFSLILESASTNQTSMYLCASSSLRDTFFEQYFGPGTRLTVT.

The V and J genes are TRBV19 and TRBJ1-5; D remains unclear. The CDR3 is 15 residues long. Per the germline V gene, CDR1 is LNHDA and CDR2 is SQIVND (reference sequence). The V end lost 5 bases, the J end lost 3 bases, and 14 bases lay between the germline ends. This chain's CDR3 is CASSFGRRINQPQHF. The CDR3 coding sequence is TGTGCCAGTAGTTTTGGACGGCGGATCAATCAGCCCCAGCATTTT.

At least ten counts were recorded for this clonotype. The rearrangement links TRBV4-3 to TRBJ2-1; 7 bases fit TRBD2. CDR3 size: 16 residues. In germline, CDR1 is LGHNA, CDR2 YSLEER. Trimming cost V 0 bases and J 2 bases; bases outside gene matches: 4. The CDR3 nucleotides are TGCGCCAGCAGCCAAGACAGCGGGGCCCCCTACAATGAGCAGTTCTTC. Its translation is CASSQDSGAPYNEQFF.

The CDR3, as DNA: TGTGCCAGCAGCACGACTAGCTCCTACGAGCAGTACTTC. Translated, it gives CASSTTSSYEQYF. The chain couples TRBV6-5 to TRBJ2-7; D possibly corresponds to TRBD2 (6 bases). Germline V gives CDR1 MNHEY, CDR2 SVGAGI. The CDR3 sequence is 13 residues long. V shed 6 bases and J shed 0 bases, with 9 bases lying between them.

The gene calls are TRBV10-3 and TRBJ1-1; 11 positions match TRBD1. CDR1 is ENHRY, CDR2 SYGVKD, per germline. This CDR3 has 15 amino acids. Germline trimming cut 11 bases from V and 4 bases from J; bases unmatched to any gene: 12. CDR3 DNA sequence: TGTGCCGTATCCTCCGGACAGGGGGCTTTCACTGAAGCTTTCTTT. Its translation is CAVSSGQGAFTEAFF.

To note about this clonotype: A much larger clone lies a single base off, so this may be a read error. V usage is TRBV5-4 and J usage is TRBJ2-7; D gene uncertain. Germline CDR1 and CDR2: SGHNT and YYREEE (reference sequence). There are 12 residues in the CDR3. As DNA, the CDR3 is TGTGCCAGCAGCTTGTTACTGGACGAGCTGTACTTC. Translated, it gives CASSLLLDELYF.

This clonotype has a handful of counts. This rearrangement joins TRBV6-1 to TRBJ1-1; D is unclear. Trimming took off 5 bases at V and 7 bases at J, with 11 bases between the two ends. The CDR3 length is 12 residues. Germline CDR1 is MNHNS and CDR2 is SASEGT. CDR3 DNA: TGTGCCAGCAGTACAGTCCTGGGTGAAGCTTTCTTT. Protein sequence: CASSTVLGEAFF.

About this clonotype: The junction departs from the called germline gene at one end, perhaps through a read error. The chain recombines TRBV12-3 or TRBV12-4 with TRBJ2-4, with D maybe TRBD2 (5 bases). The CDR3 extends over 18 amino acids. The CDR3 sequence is CASSFNGGRLKNIRIQCF. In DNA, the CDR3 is TGTGCCAGCAGTTTTAATGGCGGGCGACTCAAAAACATTCGCATTCAGTGCTTC.

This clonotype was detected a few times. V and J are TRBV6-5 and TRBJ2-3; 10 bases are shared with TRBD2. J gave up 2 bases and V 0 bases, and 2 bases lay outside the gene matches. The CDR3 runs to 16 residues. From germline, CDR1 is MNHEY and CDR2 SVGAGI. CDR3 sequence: CASSYSSGRFTDTQYF. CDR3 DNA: TGTGCCAGCAGTTACTCTAGCGGGAGGTTCACAGATACGCAGTATTTT.

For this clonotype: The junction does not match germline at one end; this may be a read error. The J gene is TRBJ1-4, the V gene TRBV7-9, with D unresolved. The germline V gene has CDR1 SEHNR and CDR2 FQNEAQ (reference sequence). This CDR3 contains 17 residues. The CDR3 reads CASSLAGSVATNEKLVF. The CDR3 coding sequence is TGTGCCAGCAGCTTAGCGGGATCAGTTGCAACTAATGAAAAACTGGTTTTT.

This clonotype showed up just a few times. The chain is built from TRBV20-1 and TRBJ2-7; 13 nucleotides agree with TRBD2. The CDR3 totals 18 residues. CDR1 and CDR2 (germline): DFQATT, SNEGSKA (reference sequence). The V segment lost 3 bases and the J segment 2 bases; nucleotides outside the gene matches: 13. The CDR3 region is CSASRTSGSFSIAYEQYF. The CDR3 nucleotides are TGCAGTGCTAGCCGGACTAGCGGGAGTTTCAGTATTGCCTACGAGCAGTACTTC.

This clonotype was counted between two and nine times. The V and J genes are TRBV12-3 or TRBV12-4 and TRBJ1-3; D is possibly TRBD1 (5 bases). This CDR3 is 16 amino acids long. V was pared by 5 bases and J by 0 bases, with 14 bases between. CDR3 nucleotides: TGTGCCAGCAGTGATCAATCCAGGGTCTCTGGAAACACCATATATTTT. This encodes CASSDQSRVSGNTIYF.

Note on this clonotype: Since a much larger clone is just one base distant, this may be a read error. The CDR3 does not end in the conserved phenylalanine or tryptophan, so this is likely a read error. CDR3: CASSLLAVPETQYL. The CDR3 DNA sequence: TGTGCCAGCAGTTTATTGGCTGTCCCGGAGACCCAGTACCTC. The chain carries TRBV28 and TRBJ2-5; D unresolved. Deletions cut 1 base from V and 5 bases from J, with 11 bases between. The CDR3 runs 14 residues. Germline assignment: CDR1 MDHEN and CDR2 SYDVKM.

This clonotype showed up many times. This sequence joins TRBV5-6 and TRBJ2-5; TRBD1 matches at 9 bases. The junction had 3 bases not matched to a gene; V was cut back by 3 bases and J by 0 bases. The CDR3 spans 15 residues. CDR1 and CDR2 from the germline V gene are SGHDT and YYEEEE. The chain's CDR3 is CASSWGTGNQETQYF. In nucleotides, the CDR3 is TGTGCCAGCAGCTGGGGGACAGGGAACCAAGAGACCCAGTACTTC.

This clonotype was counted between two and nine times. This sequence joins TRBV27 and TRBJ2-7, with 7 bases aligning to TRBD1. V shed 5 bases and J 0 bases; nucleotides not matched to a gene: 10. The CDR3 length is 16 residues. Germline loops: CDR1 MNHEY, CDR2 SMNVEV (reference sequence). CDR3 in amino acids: CASSLSGQSGSYEQYF. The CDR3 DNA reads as TGTGCCAGCAGTCTGTCGGGACAGTCTGGCTCCTACGAGCAGTACTTC.

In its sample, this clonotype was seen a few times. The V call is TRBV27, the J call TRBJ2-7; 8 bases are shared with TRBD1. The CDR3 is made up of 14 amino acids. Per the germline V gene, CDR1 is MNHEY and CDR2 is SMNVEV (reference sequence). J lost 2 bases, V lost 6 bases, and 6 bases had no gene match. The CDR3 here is CASSYRGTTYEQYF. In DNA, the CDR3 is TGTGCCAGCAGCTACAGGGGGACCACCTACGAGCAGTACTTC.

CDR3 region: CATGTGGYEQYF. CDR3 coding DNA: TGTGCCACCGGGACAGGGGGCTACGAGCAGTACTTC. The V and J genes are TRBV19 and TRBJ2-7; 11 positions agree with TRBD1. Germline values: CDR1 LNHDA, CDR2 SQIVND (reference sequence). This CDR3 region has 12 residues. The V and J ends lost 10 bases and 3 bases, in that order; junction bases with no gene match: 2.

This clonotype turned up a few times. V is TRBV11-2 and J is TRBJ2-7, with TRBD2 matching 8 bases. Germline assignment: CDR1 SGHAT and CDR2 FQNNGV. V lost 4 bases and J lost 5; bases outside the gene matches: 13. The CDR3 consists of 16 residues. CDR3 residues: CASSYQSGGVWNEQYF. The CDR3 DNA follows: TGTGCCAGCAGCTACCAAAGCGGGGGAGTCTGGAACGAGCAGTACTTC.

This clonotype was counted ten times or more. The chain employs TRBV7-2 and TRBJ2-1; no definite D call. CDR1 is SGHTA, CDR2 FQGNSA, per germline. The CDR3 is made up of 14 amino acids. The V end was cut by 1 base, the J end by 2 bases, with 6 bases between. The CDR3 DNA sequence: TGTGCCAGCAGCTTAGAACTGACCTACAATGAGCAGTTCTTC. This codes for CASSLELTYNEQFF. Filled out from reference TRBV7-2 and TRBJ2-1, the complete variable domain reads GAGVSQSPSNKVTEKGKDVELRCDPISGHTALYWYRQSLGQGLEFLIYFQGNSAPDKSGLPSDRFSAERTGGSVSTLTIQRTQQEDSAVYLCASSLELTYNEQFFGPGTRLTVL.

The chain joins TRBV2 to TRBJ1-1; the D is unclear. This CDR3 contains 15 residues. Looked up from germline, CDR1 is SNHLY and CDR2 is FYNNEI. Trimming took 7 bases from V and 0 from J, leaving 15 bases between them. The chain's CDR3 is CASIPWAGMNTEAFF. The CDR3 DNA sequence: TGTGCCAGCATCCCCTGGGCGGGGATGAACACTGAAGCTTTCTTT.

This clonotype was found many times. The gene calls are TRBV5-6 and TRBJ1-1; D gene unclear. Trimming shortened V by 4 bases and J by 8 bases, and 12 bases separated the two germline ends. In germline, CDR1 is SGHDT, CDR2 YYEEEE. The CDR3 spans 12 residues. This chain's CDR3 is CASSPRTLEAFF. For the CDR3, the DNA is TGTGCCAGCAGCCCGAGGACGTTGGAAGCTTTCTTT.

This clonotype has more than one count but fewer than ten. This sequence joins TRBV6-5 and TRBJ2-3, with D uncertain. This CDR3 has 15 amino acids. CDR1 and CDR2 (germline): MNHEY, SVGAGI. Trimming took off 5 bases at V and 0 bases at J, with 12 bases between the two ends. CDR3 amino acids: CASSPRHSSTDTQYF. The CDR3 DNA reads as TGTGCCAGCAGTCCCCGGCATTCTAGCACAGATACGCAGTATTTT.

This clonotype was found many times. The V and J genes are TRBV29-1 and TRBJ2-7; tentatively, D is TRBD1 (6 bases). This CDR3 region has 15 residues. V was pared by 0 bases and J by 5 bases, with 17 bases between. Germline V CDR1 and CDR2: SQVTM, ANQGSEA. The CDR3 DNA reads TGCAGCGTTGAAGATCCGGCAGGGGCCGGGGACGAGCAGTACTTC. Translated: CSVEDPAGAGDEQYF.